These 10 T cell receptor beta chains originate from one sample sequenced in a study of cytomegalovirus exposure and HLA in healthy donors. PCR primers comprised 60 Vbeta and 13 Jbeta primers. Sequencing was performed with immunoSEQ multiplex PCR; in TCRdb, only in-frame clones are kept and a portion is missing. The sample records about 110,000 clones, around 85% being singletons. Source material: PBMCs. The origin of the receptors is a man aged 35-49 years in good health and CMV-seronegative.

V and J are TRBV15 and TRBJ2-3; 7 nucleotides agree with TRBD1. The germline CDR1 and CDR2 sequences are LNHNV and YYDKDF (reference sequence). The CDR3 length is 17 residues. The V gene end was trimmed by 0 bases and the J gene end by 3 bases; junction bases not matched to a gene: 9. The CDR3 spells CATSREIGGLGTDTQYF. The CDR3 DNA sequence: TGTGCCACCAGCAGAGAGATAGGGGGCCTGGGTACAGATACGCAGTATTTT.

The V and J genes are TRBV27 and TRBJ1-1; D is unclear. Germline V gives CDR1 MNHEY, CDR2 SMNVEV (reference sequence). Trimming stripped 3 bases from V and 5 bases from J, with 13 bases between. The CDR3 has 14 amino acids. The CDR3 region is CASSFGPPRTEAFF. CDR3 bases: TGTGCCAGCAGTTTCGGTCCTCCGAGGACTGAAGCTTTCTTT.

V and J are TRBV6-5 and TRBJ1-1; maybe TRBD1 (5 bases). CDR3 length equals 14 residues. Per germline, CDR1 MNHEY and CDR2 SVGAGI. V lost 6 bases and J 1 base, leaving 12 bases between the germline ends. The CDR3 here is CASRDNTGNTEAFF. DNA for the CDR3: TGTGCCAGCAGGGATAATACAGGGAACACTGAAGCTTTCTTT.

The chain recombines TRBV7-6 with TRBJ1-1, with D possibly being TRBD1 (5 bases). The germline V gene has CDR1 SGHVS and CDR2 FNYEAQ. Trimming took 5 bases from V and 4 from J, leaving 11 bases between them. The CDR3 loop spans 13 amino acids. This CDR3 reads CASSNQGITEAFF. CDR3 DNA sequence: TGTGCCAGCAGCAACCAGGGTATCACTGAAGCTTTCTTT.

V is TRBV4-1 and J is TRBJ1-5, with 8 nucleotides matching TRBD1. In germline, CDR1 is MGHRA, CDR2 YSYEKL. The CDR3 covers 18 residues. Trimming took 0 bases from V and 4 from J; bases not matched to a gene: 11. The DNA for the CDR3 is TGCGCCAGCAGCCAAGACGCACCGGGACAGGCGTCAAATCAGCCCCAGCATTTT. Translating it yields CASSQDAPGQASNQPQHF.

The count of this clone is one. The chain couples TRBV28 to TRBJ2-7, with D possibly matching TRBD2 (6 bases). Germline V gene sequence: CDR1 MDHEN, CDR2 SYDVKM. CDR3 size: 15 residues. The V gene lost 5 bases and the J gene lost 4 bases, with 18 bases spanning the gap. For the CDR3, the DNA is TGTGCCAGCAGTCCCCGACCCCCGGCGGGATACGAGCAGTACTTC. Its translation: CASSPRPPAGYEQYF.

The V call is TRBV10-3, the J call TRBJ2-3; 10 bases fit TRBD1. The CDR3 spans 16 residues. V lost 6 bases and J lost 0; bases outside the gene matches: 6. From germline, CDR1 is ENHRY and CDR2 SYGVKD. This CDR3 is CAIRDPGQGSTDTQYF. In DNA, the CDR3 is TGTGCCATCAGGGATCCGGGACAGGGGAGCACAGATACGCAGTATTTT.

The chain uses TRBV19 and TRBJ1-5; TRBD1 aligns across 9 bases. This CDR3 contains 17 residues. Germline V lookup: CDR1 LNHDA, CDR2 SQIVND (reference sequence). V shed 6 bases, J shed 1 base, and the junction held 10 bases outside the gene matches. The CDR3 DNA follows: TGTGCCAGTAGCCTCAACACAGGGGGCCGAAGCAATCAGCCCCAGCATTTT. It codes for CASSLNTGGRSNQPQHF.

The chain carries TRBV18 and TRBJ1-2, with D perhaps matching TRBD1 (6 bases). Germline V gene data show CDR1 as KGHSH and CDR2 as LQKENI. The CDR3 has 15 residues. The V end was cut by 4 bases, the J end by 8 bases, with 20 bases between. The CDR3 sequence: CASSRTRDAGGGYTF. The CDR3 DNA sequence: TGTGCCAGCTCACGCACACGGGACGCTGGGGGCGGCTACACCTTC. Using reference TRBV18 and TRBJ1-2 for the parts outside the CDR3, the full variable domain is NAGVMQNPRHLVRRRGQEARLRCSPMKGHSHVYWYRQLPEEGLKFMVYLQKENIIDESGMPKERFSAEFPKEGPSILRIQQVVRGDSAAYFCASSRTRDAGGGYTFGSGTRLTVV.

This clone was seen only a few times. This chain connects TRBV7-9 to TRBJ2-6, with D perhaps matching TRBD1 (6 bases). Germline V gives CDR1 SEHNR, CDR2 FQNEAQ (reference sequence). This CDR3 contains 17 residues. V was shortened by 2 bases and J by 2 bases, with 13 bases between the two germline ends. CDR3: CASSLPGAGAGANVLTF. The CDR3 DNA is TGTGCCAGCAGCTTACCAGGGGCTGGGGCTGGGGCCAACGTCCTGACTTTC.